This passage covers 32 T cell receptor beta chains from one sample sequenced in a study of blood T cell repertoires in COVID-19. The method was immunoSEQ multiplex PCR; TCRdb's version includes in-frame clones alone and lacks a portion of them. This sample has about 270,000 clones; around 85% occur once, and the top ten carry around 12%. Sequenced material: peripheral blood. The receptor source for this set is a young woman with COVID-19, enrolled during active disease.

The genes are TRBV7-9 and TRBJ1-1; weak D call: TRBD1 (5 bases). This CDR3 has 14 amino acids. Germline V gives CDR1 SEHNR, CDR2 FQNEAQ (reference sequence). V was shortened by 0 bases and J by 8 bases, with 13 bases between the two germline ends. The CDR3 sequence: CASSLARQTLEAFF. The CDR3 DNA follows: TGTGCCAGCAGCTTAGCGAGACAGACCCTGGAAGCTTTCTTT. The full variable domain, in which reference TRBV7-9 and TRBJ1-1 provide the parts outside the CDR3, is DTGVSQNPRHKITKRGQNVTFRCDPISEHNRLYWYRQTLGQGPEFLTYFQNEAQLEKSRLLSDRFSAERPKGSFSTLEIQRTEQGDSAMYLCASSLARQTLEAFFGQGTRLTVV.

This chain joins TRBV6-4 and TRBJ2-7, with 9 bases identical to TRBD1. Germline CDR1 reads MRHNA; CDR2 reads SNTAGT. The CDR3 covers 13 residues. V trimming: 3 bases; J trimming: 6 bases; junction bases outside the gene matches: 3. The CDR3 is CASSEYRGLEQYF. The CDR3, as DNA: TGTGCCAGCAGTGAATACAGGGGGCTCGAGCAGTACTTC.

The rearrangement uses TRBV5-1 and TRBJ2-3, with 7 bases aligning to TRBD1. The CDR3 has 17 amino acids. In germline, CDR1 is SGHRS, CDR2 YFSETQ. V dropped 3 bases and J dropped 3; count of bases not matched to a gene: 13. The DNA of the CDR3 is TGCGCCAGCAGCTCCACCACAGGGGCGCTTCAGACAGATACGCAGTATTTT. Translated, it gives CASSSTTGALQTDTQYF.

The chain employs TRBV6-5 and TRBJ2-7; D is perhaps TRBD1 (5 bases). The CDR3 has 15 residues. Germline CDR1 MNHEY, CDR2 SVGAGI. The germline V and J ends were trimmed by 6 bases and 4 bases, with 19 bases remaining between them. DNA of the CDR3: TGTGCCAGCAGCGTTGACAGTCCAGCCTTTTACGAGCAGTACTTC. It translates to CASSVDSPAFYEQYF.

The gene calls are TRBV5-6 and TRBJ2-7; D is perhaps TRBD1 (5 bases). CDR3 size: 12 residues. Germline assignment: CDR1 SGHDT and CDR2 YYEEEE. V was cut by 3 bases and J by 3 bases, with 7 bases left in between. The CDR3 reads CASSYDSYEQYF. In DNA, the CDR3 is TGTGCCAGCAGCTATGACAGCTACGAGCAGTACTTC.

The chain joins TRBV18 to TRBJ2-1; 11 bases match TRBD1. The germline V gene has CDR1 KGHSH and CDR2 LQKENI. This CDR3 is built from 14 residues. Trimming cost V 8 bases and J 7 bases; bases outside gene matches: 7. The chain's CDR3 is CASGYGQGANEQFF. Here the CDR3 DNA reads TGTGCCAGCGGGTATGGACAGGGGGCTAATGAGCAGTTCTTC.

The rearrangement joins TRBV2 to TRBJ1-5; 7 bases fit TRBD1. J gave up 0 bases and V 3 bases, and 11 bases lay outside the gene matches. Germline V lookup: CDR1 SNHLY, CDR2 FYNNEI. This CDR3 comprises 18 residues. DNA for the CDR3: TGTGCCAGCAGTGAGACAGGGCGTTGGGGATATAGCAATCAGCCCCAGCATTTT. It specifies CASSETGRWGYSNQPQHF.

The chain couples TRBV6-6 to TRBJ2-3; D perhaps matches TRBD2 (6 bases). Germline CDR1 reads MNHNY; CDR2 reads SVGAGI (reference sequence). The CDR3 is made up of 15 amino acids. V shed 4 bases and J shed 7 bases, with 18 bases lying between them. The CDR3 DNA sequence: TGTGCCAGCAGTTCTCCGGGACTGATGGGAAATACGCAGTATTTT. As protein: CASSSPGLMGNTQYF.

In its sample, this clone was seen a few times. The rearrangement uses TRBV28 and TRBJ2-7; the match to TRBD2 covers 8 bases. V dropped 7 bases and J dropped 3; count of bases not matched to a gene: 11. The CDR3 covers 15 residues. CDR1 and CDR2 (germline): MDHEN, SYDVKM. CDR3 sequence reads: CASTPGGAMVYEQYF. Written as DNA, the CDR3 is TGTGCCAGCACCCCCGGGGGGGCTATGGTCTACGAGCAGTACTTC.

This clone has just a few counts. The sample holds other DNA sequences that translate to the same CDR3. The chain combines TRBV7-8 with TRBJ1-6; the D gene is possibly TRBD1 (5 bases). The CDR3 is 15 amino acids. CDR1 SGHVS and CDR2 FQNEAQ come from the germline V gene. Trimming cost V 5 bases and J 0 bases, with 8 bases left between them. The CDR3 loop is CASSHQGSYNSPLHF. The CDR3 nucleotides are TGTGCCAGCAGCCACCAGGGCTCCTATAATTCACCCCTCCACTTT.

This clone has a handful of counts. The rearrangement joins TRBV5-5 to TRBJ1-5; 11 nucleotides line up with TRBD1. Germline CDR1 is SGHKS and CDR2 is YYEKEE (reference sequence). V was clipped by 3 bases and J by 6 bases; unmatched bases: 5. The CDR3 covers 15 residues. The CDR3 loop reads CASSSQGQGGQPQHF. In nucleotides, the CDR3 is TGTGCCAGCAGCTCCCAGGGACAGGGGGGTCAGCCCCAGCATTTT. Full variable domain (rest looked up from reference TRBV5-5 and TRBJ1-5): DAGVTQSPTHLIKTRGQQVTLRCSPISGHKSVSWYQQVLGQGPQFIFQYYEKEERGRGNFPDRFSARQFPNYSSELNVNALLLGDSALYLCASSSQGQGGQPQHFGDGTRLSIL.

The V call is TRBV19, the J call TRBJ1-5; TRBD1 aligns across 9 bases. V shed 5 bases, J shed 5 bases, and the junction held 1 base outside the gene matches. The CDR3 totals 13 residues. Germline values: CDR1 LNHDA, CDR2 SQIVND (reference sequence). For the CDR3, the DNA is TGTGCCAGTAGTTGGACAGGGGATCAGCCCCAGCATTTT. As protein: CASSWTGDQPQHF. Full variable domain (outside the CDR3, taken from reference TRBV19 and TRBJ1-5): DGGITQSPKYLFRKEGQNVTLSCEQNLNHDAMYWYRQDPGQGLRLIYYSQIVNDFQKGDIAEGYSVSREKKESFPLTVTSAQKNPTAFYLCASSWTGDQPQHFGDGTRLSIL.

The DNA of the CDR3 is TGTGCCAGCAGTGAAGAAGCGTACTATGGCTACACCTTC. Translating gives CASSEEAYYGYTF. The genes are TRBV6-1 and TRBJ1-2, with no clear D. The CDR3 contains 13 residues. Trimming stripped 1 base from V and 3 bases from J, with 6 bases between. Germline V gene lookup returns CDR1 MNHNS and CDR2 SASEGT.

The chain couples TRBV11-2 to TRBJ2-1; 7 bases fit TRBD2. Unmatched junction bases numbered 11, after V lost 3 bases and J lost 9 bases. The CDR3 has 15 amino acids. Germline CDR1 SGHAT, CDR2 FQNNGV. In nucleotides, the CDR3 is TGTGCCAGCAGCTTCGCTAGCGGTGGGGTTGGTGAGCAGTTCTTC. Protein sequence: CASSFASGGVGEQFF.

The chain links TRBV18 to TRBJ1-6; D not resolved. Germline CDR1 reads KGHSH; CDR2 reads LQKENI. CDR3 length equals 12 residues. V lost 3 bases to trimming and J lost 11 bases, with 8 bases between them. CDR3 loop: CASSPDSTPLHF. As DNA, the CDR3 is TGTGCCAGCTCACCCGACTCGACACCCCTCCACTTT.

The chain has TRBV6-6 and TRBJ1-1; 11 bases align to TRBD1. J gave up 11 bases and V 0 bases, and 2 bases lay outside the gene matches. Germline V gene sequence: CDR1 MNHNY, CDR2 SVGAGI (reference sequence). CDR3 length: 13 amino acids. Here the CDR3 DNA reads TGTGCCAGCAGTTACTCGGACAGGGGGCTCGCTTTCTTT. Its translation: CASSYSDRGLAFF.

The CDR3 protein is CATSDPASGGALGGELFF. The CDR3 nucleotides are TGTGCCACCAGTGACCCCGCAAGCGGGGGGGCCCTGGGCGGGGAGCTGTTTTTT. The chain couples TRBV24-1 to TRBJ2-2; 10 bases line up with TRBD2. Unmatched junction bases numbered 14, after V lost 4 bases and J lost 7 bases. The germline V gene has CDR1 KGHDR and CDR2 SFDVKD. The CDR3 is made up of 18 amino acids.

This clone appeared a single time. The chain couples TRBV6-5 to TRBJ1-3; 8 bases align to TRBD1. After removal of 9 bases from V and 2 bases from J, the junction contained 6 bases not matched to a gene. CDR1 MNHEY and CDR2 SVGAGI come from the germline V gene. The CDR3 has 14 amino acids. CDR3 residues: CASGATGAGNTIYF. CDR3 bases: TGTGCCAGTGGGGCGACAGGGGCTGGAAACACCATATATTTT.

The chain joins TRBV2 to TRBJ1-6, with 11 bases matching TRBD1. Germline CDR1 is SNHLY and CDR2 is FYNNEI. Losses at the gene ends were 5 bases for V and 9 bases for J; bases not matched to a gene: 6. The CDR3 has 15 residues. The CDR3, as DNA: TGTGCCAGCAGTCCCGGGACAGGGGGAGGTTCACCCCTCCACTTT. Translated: CASSPGTGGGSPLHF.

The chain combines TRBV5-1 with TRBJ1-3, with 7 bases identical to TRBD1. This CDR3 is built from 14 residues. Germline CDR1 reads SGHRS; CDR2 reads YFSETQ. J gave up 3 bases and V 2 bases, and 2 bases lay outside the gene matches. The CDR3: CASSLGQDGNTIYF. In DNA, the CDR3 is TGCGCCAGCAGCTTAGGACAGGATGGAAACACCATATATTTT.

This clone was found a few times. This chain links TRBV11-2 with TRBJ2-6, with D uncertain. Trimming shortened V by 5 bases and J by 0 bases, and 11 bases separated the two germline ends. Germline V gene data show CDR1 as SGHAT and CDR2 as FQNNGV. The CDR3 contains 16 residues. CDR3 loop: CASSQLVTSGANVLTF. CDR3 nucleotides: TGTGCCAGCAGCCAGCTAGTTACCTCTGGGGCCAACGTCCTGACTTTC.

CDR3 region: CASSLTGLAGSDTQYF. The CDR3 DNA reads TGTGCCAGCAGTTTGACGGGACTAGCGGGTTCTGATACGCAGTATTTT. V is TRBV6-4 and J is TRBJ2-3; 12 positions match TRBD2. The V and J ends lost 5 bases and 6 bases, in that order; junction bases with no gene match: 9. In germline, CDR1 is MRHNA, CDR2 SNTAGT. CDR3 length equals 16 residues.

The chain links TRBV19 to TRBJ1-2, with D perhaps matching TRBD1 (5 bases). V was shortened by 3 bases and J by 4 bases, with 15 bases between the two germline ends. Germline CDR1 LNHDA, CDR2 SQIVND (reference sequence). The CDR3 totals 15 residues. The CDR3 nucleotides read TGTGCCAGTAGTATGACCGGGACTGCCACCTATGGCTACACCTTC. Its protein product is CASSMTGTATYGYTF.

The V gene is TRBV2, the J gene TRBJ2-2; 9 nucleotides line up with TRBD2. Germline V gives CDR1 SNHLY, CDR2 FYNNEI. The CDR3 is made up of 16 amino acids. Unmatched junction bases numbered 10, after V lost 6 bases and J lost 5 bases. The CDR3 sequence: CASRAPGLADTGELFF. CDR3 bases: TGTGCCAGCAGGGCTCCGGGACTAGCAGATACCGGGGAGCTGTTTTTT.

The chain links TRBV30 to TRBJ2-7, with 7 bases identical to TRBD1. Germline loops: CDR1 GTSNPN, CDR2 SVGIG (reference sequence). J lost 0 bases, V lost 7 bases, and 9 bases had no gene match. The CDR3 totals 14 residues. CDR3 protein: CASRDRTSSYEQYF. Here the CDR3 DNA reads TGTGCCTCCCGGGACAGAACGTCCTCCTACGAGCAGTACTTC.

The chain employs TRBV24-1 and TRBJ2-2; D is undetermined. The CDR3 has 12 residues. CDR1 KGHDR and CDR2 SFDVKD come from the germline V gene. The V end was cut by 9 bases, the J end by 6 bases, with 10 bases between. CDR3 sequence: CATRAEAGELFF. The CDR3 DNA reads TGTGCCACCCGTGCCGAGGCCGGGGAGCTGTTTTTT.

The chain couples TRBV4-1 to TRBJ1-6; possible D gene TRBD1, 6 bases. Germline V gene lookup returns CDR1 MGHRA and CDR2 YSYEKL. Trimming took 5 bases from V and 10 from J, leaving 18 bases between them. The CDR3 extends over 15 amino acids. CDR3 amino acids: CASSARTDSRSPLHF. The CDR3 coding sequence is TGCGCCAGCAGCGCCCGGACAGACAGTAGGTCACCCCTCCACTTT.

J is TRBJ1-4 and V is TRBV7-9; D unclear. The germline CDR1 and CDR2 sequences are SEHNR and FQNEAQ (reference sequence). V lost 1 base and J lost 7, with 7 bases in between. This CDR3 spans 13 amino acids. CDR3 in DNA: TGTGCCAGCAGCTTAGGGGAGGTTGAAAAACTGTTTTTT. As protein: CASSLGEVEKLFF.

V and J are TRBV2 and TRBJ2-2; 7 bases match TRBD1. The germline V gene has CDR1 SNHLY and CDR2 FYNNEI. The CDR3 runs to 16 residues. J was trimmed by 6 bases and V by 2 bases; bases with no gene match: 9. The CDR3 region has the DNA TGTGCCAGCAGTGAACTCGACAGGGAAGAAGCCGGGGAGCTGTTTTTT. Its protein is CASSELDREEAGELFF.

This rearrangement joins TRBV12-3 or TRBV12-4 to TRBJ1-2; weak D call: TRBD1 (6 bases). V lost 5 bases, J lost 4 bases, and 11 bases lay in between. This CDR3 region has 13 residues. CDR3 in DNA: TGTGCCAGCAGTCTTGGACAGCTCTATGGCTACACCTTC. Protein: CASSLGQLYGYTF.

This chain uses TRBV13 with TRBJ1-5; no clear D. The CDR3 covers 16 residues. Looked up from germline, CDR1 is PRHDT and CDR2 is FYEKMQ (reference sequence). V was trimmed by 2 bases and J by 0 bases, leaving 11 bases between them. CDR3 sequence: CASSLRGRDSNQPQHF. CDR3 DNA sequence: TGTGCCAGCAGCTTACGAGGGCGAGATAGCAATCAGCCCCAGCATTTT.

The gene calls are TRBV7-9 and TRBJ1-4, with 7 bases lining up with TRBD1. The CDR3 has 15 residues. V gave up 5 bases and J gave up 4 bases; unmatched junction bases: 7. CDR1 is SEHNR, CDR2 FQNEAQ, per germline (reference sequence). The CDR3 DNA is TGTGCCAGCAGCCCTCCGGGACAGTTTAATGAAAAACTGTTTTTT. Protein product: CASSPPGQFNEKLFF.